The clone carrying this TCR beta chain was recorded once. The data were produced by immunoSEQ multiplex PCR, yet TCRdb's version contains in-frame clones alone and is incomplete. Found here are some 460,000 clones, 75% to 90% of them singletons; the top ten hold more than 4%. CDR3 length: 13 amino acids. Germline CDR1 SGDLS, CDR2 YYNGEE. Trimming stripped 3 bases from V and 3 bases from J, with 9 bases between. The data derive from a study of blood T cell repertoires in COVID-19. This sequence was found in a woman between 25 and 40 years old with acute or convalescent COVID-19. V and J are TRBV9 and TRBJ1-2, with D perhaps TRBD1 (6 bases). The sample was peripheral blood. The CDR3 nucleotides are TGTGCCAGCAGCGCCCGGACAGACTATGGCTACACCTTC. Residues: CASSARTDYGYTF.